The rows below give T cell receptor beta chains drawn from one sample of a study of response to subunit inactivated influenza vaccine. TCRdb reprocessed the RT-PCR reads via MiXCR and lists one record per CDR3 protein. In the table there are under 500,000 distinct CDR3 sequences, roughly 9.7% of which are singletons. The material sequenced was PBMCs from blood, taken roughly 46 days after vaccination. The receptor set was obtained from a middle-aged man who received an inactivated influenza vaccine. CDR3s include the opening cysteine and the closing phenylalanine or tryptophan. Fields, in order: D gene, clone size, J gene, V gene, CDR3 DNA, CDR3 protein. D genes are given only for firm matches. Size is stated for part of the rows, as once, few or many counts, or as a class when the clone is expanded.

d_call: NA; clone_size: few; j_call: TRBJ1-5; v_call: TRBV4-1; cdr3_nt: TGCGCCAGCAGTCTAGGACCCATAAAACAGCCCCAGCATTTT; cdr3_aa: CASSLGPIKQPQHF
d_call: TRBD2; clone_size: NA; j_call: TRBJ2-3; v_call: TRBV7-6; cdr3_nt: TGTGCCAGCAGCGGTAGTGGGTTACCGACTAGCGGAATTCTCACAGATACGCAGTATTTT; cdr3_aa: CASSGSGLPTSGILTDTQYF
d_call: NA; clone_size: NA; j_call: TRBJ1-5; v_call: TRBV28; cdr3_nt: TGTGCCAGCAGCCCAGACCTGAATCAGCCCCAGCATTTT; cdr3_aa: CASSPDLNQPQHF
d_call: TRBD2; clone_size: NA; j_call: TRBJ2-3; v_call: TRBV28; cdr3_nt: TGTGCCAGCAGTTTAAAGTTCGGGCTAGCGGGAGCGGCAGATACGCAGTATTTT; cdr3_aa: CASSLKFGLAGAADTQYF
d_call: NA; clone_size: few; j_call: TRBJ1-2; v_call: TRBV10-3; cdr3_nt: TGTGCCATCAGTGAGTCCAGGACGGCTAACTATGGCTACACCTTC; cdr3_aa: CAISESRTANYGYTF
d_call: NA; clone_size: NA; j_call: TRBJ2-7; v_call: TRBV24-1; cdr3_nt: TGTGCCACCGGCGGTCAGGGAGCCGAGCAGTACTTC; cdr3_aa: CATGGQGAEQYF
d_call: TRBD1; clone_size: NA; j_call: TRBJ2-5; v_call: TRBV2; cdr3_nt: TGTGCCAGCTGGGACAGGGGGCCTGAGAAGACCCAGTACTTC; cdr3_aa: CASWDRGPEKTQYF
d_call: NA; clone_size: NA; j_call: TRBJ2-7; v_call: TRBV15; cdr3_nt: TGTGCCACCAGCATAGGTAACGCTGACAGTTCCGAGCAGTACTTC; cdr3_aa: CATSIGNADSSEQYF
d_call: NA; clone_size: NA; j_call: TRBJ1-5; v_call: TRBV24-1; cdr3_nt: TGTGCCACCAGTGATTCAGGGGCCCAGCCCCAGCATTTT; cdr3_aa: CATSDSGAQPQHF
d_call: TRBD2; clone_size: NA; j_call: TRBJ2-5; v_call: TRBV27; cdr3_nt: TGTGCCAGCAGTTCCCCCCTCCTAGCGGGAGGGCAAGAGACCCAGTACTTC; cdr3_aa: CASSSPLLAGGQETQYF
d_call: NA; clone_size: many; j_call: TRBJ1-5; v_call: TRBV5-5; cdr3_nt: TGTGCCAGCAGCTTACAGGGTCGTCAGCCCCAGCATTTT; cdr3_aa: CASSLQGRQPQHF
d_call: NA; clone_size: few; j_call: TRBJ2-3; v_call: TRBV20-1; cdr3_nt: TGCAGTGCTAGTGAGGTTGCTAGCACAGATACGCAGTATTTT; cdr3_aa: CSASEVASTDTQYF
d_call: TRBD1; clone_size: few; j_call: TRBJ2-7; v_call: TRBV7-6; cdr3_nt: TGTGCCAGCAGCGCGGTGACAGGGGGCAACGAGCAGTACTTC; cdr3_aa: CASSAVTGGNEQYF
d_call: TRBD2; clone_size: many; j_call: TRBJ2-2; v_call: TRBV7-2; cdr3_nt: TGTGCCAGCAGCTTTAGCGGGGCGAACACCGGGGAGCTGTTTTTT; cdr3_aa: CASSFSGANTGELFF